Following are 14 T cell receptor beta chains from one sample sequenced in a study of OX40 agonist ivuxolimab in advanced cancers. The library was prepared using the immunoSEQ multiplex PCR assay. TCRdb stores this immuneACCESS table with in-frame sequences only. Part of the clones is absent; in the studies checked, under half of the shortfall reflects unresolved V genes, and no reason is known for the rest. Present in this sample are 67,000 or so clones, roughly 85% of which were seen just once. The ten largest clones add up to around 2.8% of the sample. The sample here was CD4+ or CD8+ T cells sorted from blood, taken in a trial of the OX40 agonist ivuxolimab. Receptors were obtained from an adult with an advanced solid tumor such as melanoma, head and neck, liver or kidney cancer.

The chain carries TRBV7-9 and TRBJ1-1, with D possibly being TRBD1 (5 bases). In germline, CDR1 is SEHNR, CDR2 FQNEAQ (reference sequence). This CDR3 spans 14 amino acids. Deletions cut 8 bases from V and 7 bases from J, with 20 bases between. The CDR3 DNA reads as TGTGCCAGCTCACGGCCCAGGACGGACAATGAAGCTTTCTTT. Protein: CASSRPRTDNEAFF. The full variable domain, its missing parts supplied by reference TRBV7-9 and TRBJ1-1, is DTGVSQNPRHKITKRGQNVTFRCDPISEHNRLYWYRQTLGQGPEFLTYFQNEAQLEKSRLLSDRFSAERPKGSFSTLEIQRTEQGDSAMYLCASSRPRTDNEAFFGQGTRLTVV.

The chain carries TRBV7-3 and TRBJ2-2, with 7 bases aligning to TRBD1. The CDR3 has 17 residues. Germline-derived CDR1 and CDR2 are SGHTA and FQGTGA. J gave up 1 base and V 5 bases, and 10 bases lay outside the gene matches. CDR3 protein: CASSPSRQGVNTGELFF. In DNA, the CDR3 is TGTGCCAGCAGCCCATCGAGACAGGGAGTGAACACCGGGGAGCTGTTTTTT.

The rearrangement uses TRBV29-1 and TRBJ2-3, with 7 bases that match TRBD1. This CDR3 is 15 amino acids long. The J segment lost 1 base and the V segment lost 5 bases, leaving 9 bases of the junction unmatched. Germline CDR1 is SQVTM and CDR2 is ANQGSEA. The CDR3 region is CSVLDRPSGTDTQYF. As DNA, the CDR3 is TGCAGCGTTTTGGACAGGCCCTCGGGCACAGATACGCAGTATTTT.

The chain is built from TRBV2 and TRBJ2-2; 8 bases match TRBD1. This CDR3 has 14 residues. Germline V gene data show CDR1 as SNHLY and CDR2 as FYNNEI. After removal of 4 bases from V and 4 bases from J, the junction contained 2 bases not matched to a gene. This chain's CDR3 is CASSAGGRTGELFF. In DNA, the CDR3 is TGTGCCAGCAGTGCAGGGGGCCGCACCGGGGAGCTGTTTTTT.

This chain links TRBV5-1 with TRBJ2-2; 7 positions agree with TRBD2. Germline CDR1 reads SGHRS; CDR2 reads YFSETQ. This CDR3 is 15 amino acids long. Losses at the gene ends were 6 bases for V and 5 bases for J; bases not matched to a gene: 10. The CDR3 loop is CASKMRAGETGELFF. As DNA, the CDR3 is TGCGCCAGCAAAATGAGGGCGGGGGAGACCGGGGAGCTGTTTTTT.

The chain uses TRBV28 and TRBJ1-2, with 8 bases identical to TRBD1. This CDR3 spans 12 amino acids. The germline CDR1 and CDR2 sequences are MDHEN and SYDVKM. V trimming: 5 bases; J trimming: 11 bases; junction bases outside the gene matches: 7. The CDR3 sequence is CASSTPTGVYTF. As DNA, the CDR3 is TGTGCCAGCAGTACGCCGACAGGGGTATACACCTTC.

The chain employs TRBV6-5 and TRBJ1-2, with TRBD1 matching 7 bases. The trim removed 6 bases at V and 8 bases at J, leaving 9 bases unmatched. The CDR3 has 13 amino acids. CDR1 is MNHEY and CDR2 is SVGAGI in the germline V gene. CDR3 in DNA: TGTGCCAGCAGAAGGGACAGCTCGAAGGGCTACACCTTC. It translates to CASRRDSSKGYTF.

DNA for the CDR3: TGTGCCAGCAGCTCTAGCGGGGGGGCCGTAGGGGAGCTGTTTTTT. This translates into CASSSSGGAVGELFF. This chain joins TRBV11-2 and TRBJ2-2; the match to TRBD2 covers 12 bases. This CDR3 has 15 amino acids. Trimming took 4 bases from V and 8 from J; bases not matched to a gene: 5. Germline CDR1 is SGHAT and CDR2 is FQNNGV.

This chain links TRBV4-1 with TRBJ1-4; 12 bases line up with TRBD1. The CDR3 length is 18 residues. With 1 base clipped from V and 8 bases from J, the junction kept 11 bases outside the gene matches. Looked up from germline, CDR1 is MGHRA and CDR2 is YSYEKL. CDR3 coding DNA: TGCGCCAGCAGCCAAGGGGGACAGGGGGCCCGCCTTCGGGAAAAACTGTTTTTT. Translation: CASSQGGQGARLREKLFF.

This clone turned up a few times. The chain has TRBV4-2 and TRBJ1-3, with unresolved D. From germline, CDR1 is LGHNA and CDR2 YNFKEQ. The CDR3 covers 15 residues. V was shortened by 0 bases and J by 0 bases, with 6 bases between the two germline ends. CDR3 coding DNA: TGTGCCAGCAGCCAAGACGGAGGCTCTGGAAACACCATATATTTT. The encoded protein is CASSQDGGSGNTIYF.

The V gene is TRBV7-9, the J gene TRBJ1-2; no firm D call. V lost 2 bases, J lost 4 bases, and 8 bases lay in between. The CDR3 consists of 13 residues. Per germline, CDR1 SEHNR and CDR2 FQNEAQ (reference sequence). The CDR3 DNA sequence: TGTGCCAGCAGCTTAATAAACATCTATGGCTACACCTTC. Translated: CASSLINIYGYTF.

The V call is TRBV11-2, the J call TRBJ2-7, with D perhaps matching TRBD2 (6 bases). Germline values: CDR1 SGHAT, CDR2 FQNNGV. Trimming stripped 0 bases from V and 5 bases from J, with 8 bases between. CDR3 length equals 13 residues. CDR3 sequence reads: CASSLDGGDEQYF. The DNA for the CDR3 is TGTGCCAGCAGCTTAGACGGCGGGGACGAGCAGTACTTC.

The V gene is TRBV19, the J gene TRBJ1-6, with D unresolved. The CDR3 is 17 amino acids. The V and J ends lost 6 bases and 0 bases respectively, with 15 bases between them. Germline loops: CDR1 LNHDA, CDR2 SQIVND (reference sequence). The CDR3 loop reads CASSSTRTSSYNSPLHF. In DNA, the CDR3 is TGTGCCAGTAGCTCGACGCGGACTAGCTCCTATAATTCACCCCTCCACTTT.

The chain has TRBV5-6 and TRBJ2-1; 8 bases align to TRBD1. The germline V gene has CDR1 SGHDT and CDR2 YYEEEE. This CDR3 is 18 amino acids long. V shed 0 bases, J shed 0 bases, and the junction held 8 bases outside the gene matches. CDR3 region: CASSLDRTGSVSYNEQFF. The CDR3 DNA is TGTGCCAGCAGCTTGGATCGGACAGGGTCGGTCTCCTACAATGAGCAGTTCTTC. The full variable domain, in which reference TRBV5-6 and TRBJ2-1 provide the parts outside the CDR3, is DAGVTQSPTHLIKTRGQQVTLRCSPKSGHDTVSWYQQALGQGPQFIFQYYEEEERQRGNFPDRFSGHQFPNYSSELNVNALLLGDSALYLCASSLDRTGSVSYNEQFFGPGTRLTVL.